This T cell receptor (beta chain) was observed in a study of Graves' ophthalmopathy and Graves' hyperthyroidism. Overall study context: At initial diagnosis, peripheral blood was obtained, and this preceded any treatment.

CDR3 regions of TCR beta were amplified from RNA transcripts. After a first-round RT-PCR with HTBI primers, a second-round multiplex PCR was run. MiXCR, run by TCRdb on the multiplex PCR reads, gives a single entry per CDR3 protein. The table records 300,000 to 500,000 distinct CDR3 sequences, approximately 15% of them present only once. This clonotype was detected ten times or more. Its antigen is unidentified. Enrolled hyperthyroidism patients had a new diagnosis, a duration under 2 months, and an age of 18 to 65. Diagnosis relied on clinical symptoms, serum thyroxine, TRAb, thyroid ultrasound and orbital computed tomography. Study-wide points: Most thyroid clonotypes with frequency above 0.001 were detected in blood too.

Germline V lookup: CDR1 SGHRS, CDR2 YFSETQ. This CDR3 contains 15 residues. Trimming shortened V by 4 bases and J by 4 bases, and 17 bases separated the two germline ends. This TCR came from a woman younger than 35 with stable Graves' hyperthyroidism. Sequencing was carried out using peripheral blood. The V call is TRBV5-1, the J call TRBJ1-2; perhaps TRBD1 as D (5 bases). For the CDR3, the DNA is TGCGCCAGCAGCGAGGGGCCTGGGGGTCGCTATGGCTACACCTTC. It codes for CASSEGPGGRYGYTF.